The rows below give T cell receptor beta chains drawn from one sample of a study of control samples from healthy donors and cancer patients. This table comes from immunoSEQ multiplex PCR, and its TCRdb copy is limited to in-frame clones, with some not included. This table has about 18,000 clones, roughly 85% appearing once. Sequenced sample: PBMCs. These receptors all stem from a man older than 75 with head and neck cancer. The CDR3 runs from the conserved cysteine through the conserved F or W. The order of the fields is V gene, CDR3 protein.

V gene: TRBV25-1
CDR3 protein: CASSEGRGRMNTEAFF

V gene: TRBV19
CDR3 protein: CASRNSGGAFYEQYF

V gene: TRBV7-3
CDR3 protein: CASSLSAGELFF

V gene: TRBV11-1
CDR3 protein: CASSSLTSGSGNTQYF

V gene: TRBV6-5
CDR3 protein: CASSYGQLNGYTF

V gene: TRBV28
CDR3 protein: CASSLLAGGTDTQYF

V gene: TRBV5-1
CDR3 protein: CASSFQSGDTEAFF

V gene: TRBV10-3
CDR3 protein: CAISESREANEQFF

V gene: TRBV5-6
CDR3 protein: CASTTDPGTSRSYNEQFF

V gene: TRBV5-4
CDR3 protein: CASSLGTSESTQYF

V gene: TRBV5-1
CDR3 protein: CASSLDGNRGEQYF

V gene: TRBV28
CDR3 protein: CASSLWGKETQYF

V gene: TRBV6-6
CDR3 protein: CASSSIGGNSPLHF

V gene: TRBV6-2/TRBV6-3
CDR3 protein: CASSYSTTAHYNEQFF

V gene: TRBV29-1
CDR3 protein: CSVLQGTNAGNTIYF

V gene: TRBV6-5
CDR3 protein: CASERGLATQYF

V gene: TRBV30
CDR3 protein: CAWSPGQSSYNSPLHF

V gene: TRBV29-1
CDR3 protein: CSVVLAGGTGELFF

V gene: TRBV5-6
CDR3 protein: CASSLAGAAPYVDTQYF

V gene: TRBV7-3
CDR3 protein: CASSFGQGHDEKLFF

V gene: TRBV7-2
CDR3 protein: CASSSGQNTEAFF

V gene: TRBV10-3
CDR3 protein: CAIGGGETQYF

V gene: TRBV12-3/TRBV12-4
CDR3 protein: CASSLGQNYGYTF

V gene: TRBV5-1
CDR3 protein: CASSFAGANYEQYF

V gene: TRBV24-1
CDR3 protein: CATSPPQIPRYGYTF

V gene: TRBV5-1
CDR3 protein: CASSLWDRGADTQYF

V gene: TRBV4-1
CDR3 protein: CASSVDSPYSGNTIYF

V gene: TRBV30
CDR3 protein: CAWSKSSRSYDGYTF

V gene: TRBV19
CDR3 protein: CASSIAPLVADTQYF

V gene: TRBV9
CDR3 protein: CASSVPGLTDTQYF

V gene: TRBV4-2
CDR3 protein: CASSQDLHGNNEQFF

V gene: TRBV3-1/TRBV3-2
CDR3 protein: CASSQEIGTPGLAGFNTDTQYF

V gene: TRBV20-1
CDR3 protein: CSASGGRGNSYEQYF

V gene: TRBV19
CDR3 protein: CASSIRSGRTNEKLFF

V gene: TRBV7-2
CDR3 protein: CASSPRDPKSSGANVLTF

V gene: TRBV5-1
CDR3 protein: CASSPMSTNYGYTF

V gene: TRBV29-1
CDR3 protein: CSVSRPRDSPQGEQYF

V gene: TRBV27
CDR3 protein: CASSPHRGISSYEQYF